This TCR beta chain was obtained from a study of response to subunit inactivated influenza vaccine. Study observations and caveats: Each seasonal flu vaccination may recruit only limited new T cells, authors suggested.

Notes on this clonotype: What it binds is unknown.

TCRdb analysed the RT-PCR reads with MiXCR anew, one entry per CDR3 protein. The table shows around 250,000 distinct CDR3 sequences, with less than 15% occurring only once. Trimming stripped 3 bases from V and 0 bases from J, with 5 bases between. CDR3 length equals 13 residues. Germline V gene sequence: CDR1 ENHRY, CDR2 SYGVKD. The receptor's source is a man over 45 who received an inactivated influenza vaccine. V gene TRBV10-3 combines with J gene TRBJ1-1; perhaps TRBD1 as D (5 bases). This specimen was non-naive T cells sorted from PBMCs, taken 14 days before vaccination. Here the CDR3 DNA reads TGTGCCATCAGTGAAGGGGTGAACACTGAAGCTTTCTTT. It codes for CAISEGVNTEAFF.